These 11 T cell receptor beta chains share one sample of origin, sequenced in a study of CD4 T cells in relation to SARS-CoV-2 and coronaviruses. The unexposed donors gave CD4+ T cells in about 2010-2019, prior to COVID-19. CD4+ T cells were isolated from the cells after around eleven days of culture. Their recognized antigens are unknown. Here immunoSEQ multiplex PCR was the method, and the copy in TCRdb shows in-frame clones only, minus some. This sample yields tens of thousands of clones, of which under 80% are seen a single time; about an eighth belongs to the top ten. The sequencing input was CD4+ T cells from PBMCs, cultured in vitro. Receptors originate from a human donor in good health.

The gene calls are TRBV2 and TRBJ1-1, with unresolved D. This CDR3 contains 15 residues. V was cut by 9 bases and J by 7 bases, with 24 bases left in between. The germline V gene has CDR1 SNHLY and CDR2 FYNNEI. In DNA, the CDR3 is TGTGCCAGTCATGAACCGGTGGCCCTACTGCGTGAAGCTTTCTTT. Protein sequence: CASHEPVALLREAFF.

J is TRBJ2-7 and V is TRBV30; 10 nucleotides match TRBD1. V lost 5 bases and J lost 2; bases outside the gene matches: 6. Germline values: CDR1 GTSNPN, CDR2 SVGIG (reference sequence). The CDR3 totals 14 residues. CDR3 DNA: TGTGCCTGGGACAGGGGGCTATCCCCCTACGAGCAGTACTTC. Amino acid sequence: CAWDRGLSPYEQYF.

V usage is TRBV5-4 and J usage is TRBJ1-6; 9 positions agree with TRBD1. Germline V lookup: CDR1 SGHNT, CDR2 YYREEE (reference sequence). This CDR3 is 15 amino acids long. Trimming took 2 bases from V and 6 from J; bases not matched to a gene: 3. CDR3 sequence (DNA): TGTGCCAGCAGCTTCGGGACAGGGCTTAATTCACCCCTCCACTTT. It specifies CASSFGTGLNSPLHF.

The V and J genes are TRBV19 and TRBJ2-3; 8 bases are shared with TRBD2. J lost 0 bases, V lost 7 bases, and 12 bases had no gene match. Germline CDR1 is LNHDA and CDR2 is SQIVND (reference sequence). The CDR3 runs to 17 residues. CDR3 in amino acids: CASNKRGYIASTDTQYF. CDR3 DNA: TGTGCCAGTAATAAGCGGGGGTATATTGCTAGCACAGATACGCAGTATTTT.

CDR3 nucleotides: TGTGCCTGGAGTGTCGGGACAACGGGGACCCAGTACTTC. Encoded protein: CAWSVGTTGTQYF. The genes are TRBV30 and TRBJ2-5; D is perhaps TRBD1 (6 bases). Germline V gene sequence: CDR1 GTSNPN, CDR2 SVGIG (reference sequence). The CDR3 runs to 13 residues. V was clipped by 0 bases and J by 7 bases, with 12 bases between them.

V is TRBV10-3 and J is TRBJ2-7; D is perhaps TRBD1 (6 bases). Trimming shortened V by 4 bases and J by 2 bases, and 18 bases separated the two germline ends. This CDR3 contains 16 residues. Germline assignment: CDR1 ENHRY and CDR2 SYGVKD. CDR3 region: CAISAGTGTRAYEQYF. The CDR3 DNA sequence: TGTGCCATCAGTGCTGGGACCGGGACACGGGCCTACGAGCAGTACTTC.

There are a few counts of this clone. The chain has TRBV7-9 and TRBJ1-4; D remains ambiguous. The germline V gene has CDR1 SEHNR and CDR2 FQNEAQ (reference sequence). V was cut by 2 bases and J by 5 bases, with 6 bases left in between. The CDR3 is 13 amino acids. CDR3 residues: CASSLQGNEKLFF. In DNA, the CDR3 is TGTGCCAGCAGCTTACAAGGGAATGAAAAACTGTTTTTT. The whole variable domain, filled in from reference TRBV7-9 and TRBJ1-4, reads DTGVSQNPRHKITKRGQNVTFRCDPISEHNRLYWYRQTLGQGPEFLTYFQNEAQLEKSRLLSDRFSAERPKGSFSTLEIQRTEQGDSAMYLCASSLQGNEKLFFGSGTQLSVL.

The chain combines TRBV5-1 with TRBJ1-1; possibly TRBD1 for D (6 bases). This CDR3 comprises 13 residues. CDR1 is SGHRS and CDR2 is YFSETQ in the germline V gene. The V end lost 4 bases, the J end lost 1 base, and 8 bases lay between the germline ends. CDR3: CASSPTGNTEAFF. The CDR3, as DNA: TGCGCCAGCAGCCCGACAGGGAACACTGAAGCTTTCTTT.

This clone has a handful of counts. The chain combines TRBV15 with TRBJ2-1, with 10 bases identical to TRBD1. The germline V gene has CDR1 LNHNV and CDR2 YYDKDF (reference sequence). With V trimmed by 1 base and J by 6 bases, 6 bases remained unmatched. This CDR3 has 16 residues. CDR3 coding DNA: TGTGCCACCAGCAGAGGAGGGACAGGGGAAATCAATGAGCAGTTCTTC. This sequence encodes CATSRGGTGEINEQFF.

V usage is TRBV12-5 and J usage is TRBJ2-1, with 8 positions matching TRBD2. Unmatched junction bases numbered 7, after V lost 5 bases and J lost 4 bases. The CDR3 covers 15 residues. The germline CDR1 and CDR2 sequences are LGHNT and FRNRAP. In DNA form, the CDR3 reads TGTGCTAGTGGTATGGGACTAGTCCTATACAATGAGCAGTTCTTC. It translates to CASGMGLVLYNEQFF.

The J gene is TRBJ2-7, the V gene TRBV7-9, with TRBD1 as a possible D gene (6 bases). This CDR3 comprises 13 residues. Trimming removed 3 bases from V and 5 bases from J, with 11 bases in between. Per the germline V gene, CDR1 is SEHNR and CDR2 is FQNEAQ (reference sequence). CDR3 sequence: CASSLRRGDEQYF. Written as DNA, the CDR3 is TGTGCCAGCAGCTTGCGCAGGGGCGACGAGCAGTACTTC.